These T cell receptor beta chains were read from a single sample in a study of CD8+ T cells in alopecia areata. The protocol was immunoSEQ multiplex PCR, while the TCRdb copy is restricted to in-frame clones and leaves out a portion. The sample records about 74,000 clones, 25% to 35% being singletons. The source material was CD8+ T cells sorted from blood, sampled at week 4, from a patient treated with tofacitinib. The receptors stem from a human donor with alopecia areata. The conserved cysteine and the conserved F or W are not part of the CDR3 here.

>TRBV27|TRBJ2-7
ASSSTPQGSYEQY
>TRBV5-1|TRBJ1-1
ASRRGSTEAF
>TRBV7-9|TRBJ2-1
ASSPDGGRTYNEQF
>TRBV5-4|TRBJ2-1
ASSLAPNEQF
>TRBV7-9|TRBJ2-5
ASSPSGGASETQY
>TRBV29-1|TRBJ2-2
SVVLDGLTGELF
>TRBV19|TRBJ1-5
ASLGPTGQPQH
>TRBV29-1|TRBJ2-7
SVEETGVYEQY
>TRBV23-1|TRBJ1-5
ASSPATGCEPQH
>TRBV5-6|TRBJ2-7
ASSLEGGWYEQY
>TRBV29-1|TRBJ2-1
SISGRAGEQF
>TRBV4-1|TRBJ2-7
ASSQVVGHYEQY
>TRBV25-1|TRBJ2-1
ASRVSGQYNEQF
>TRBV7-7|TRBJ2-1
ASSLAAGGAYNEQF
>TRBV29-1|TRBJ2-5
SVSWALAGETQY
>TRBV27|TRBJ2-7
ASSATGVSYEQY
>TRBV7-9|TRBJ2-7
ASEGAAGEQY
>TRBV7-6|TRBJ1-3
ASSLGSSGNTIY
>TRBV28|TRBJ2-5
ASSFDRAETQY
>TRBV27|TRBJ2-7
ASSLGLPLHEQY
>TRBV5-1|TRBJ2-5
ASSLGPRGRFQETQY
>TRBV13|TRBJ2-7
ASSSRDRGREQY
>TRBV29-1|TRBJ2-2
SGRPSGSWELF
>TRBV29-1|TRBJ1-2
SAAKSRQTPSLGYT
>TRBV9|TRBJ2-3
ASSVEVAGVADTQY
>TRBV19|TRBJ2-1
ASSSGNEQF
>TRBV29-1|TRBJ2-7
SVEGSAYEQY
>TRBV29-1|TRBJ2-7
SVGGTAGYEQY
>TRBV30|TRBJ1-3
AWCQGISGNTIY
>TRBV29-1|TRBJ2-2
SVAGPNTGELF
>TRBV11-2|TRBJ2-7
ASSPGAGYYEQY
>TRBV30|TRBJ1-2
AWRLIGRDSGYT
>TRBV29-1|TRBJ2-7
SAKGGREYEQY
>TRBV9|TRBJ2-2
ASQPIDGTRELF
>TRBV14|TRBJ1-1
ASSRQGQMNTEAF
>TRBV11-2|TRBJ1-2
ASSLGGSGAGYT
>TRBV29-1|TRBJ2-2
SVAGGPNTGELF
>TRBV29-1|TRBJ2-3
SVQGLAGEPDTQY
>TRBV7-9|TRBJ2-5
ASSLAGRKETQY
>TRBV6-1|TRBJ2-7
ASSERTGREQY